These 25 T cell receptor beta chains were all obtained from the same sample, sequenced in a study of T cell responses to AZD1222 COVID-19 vaccine. Sequenced by immunoSEQ multiplex PCR; TCRdb stores in-frame clones only, minus some. The sample has 130,000 or so clones; 89% are singletons. The material was peripheral blood, obtained on day 0 of AZD1222 vaccination. Source of these receptors: an adult in good health.

The chain uses TRBV5-1 and TRBJ2-1; 10 bases agree with TRBD1. The V gene end was trimmed by 1 base and the J gene end by 5 bases; junction bases not matched to a gene: 3. This CDR3 has 15 amino acids. CDR1 and CDR2 from the germline V gene are SGHRS and YFSETQ. As DNA, the CDR3 is TGCGCCAGCAGCTTGATGGGGACAGGGGACAATGAGCAGTTCTTC. Protein: CASSLMGTGDNEQFF.

The chain carries TRBV27 and TRBJ1-1; no clear D. The germline CDR1 and CDR2 sequences are MNHEY and SMNVEV (reference sequence). The CDR3 is 16 amino acids. V was cut by 1 base and J by 0 bases, with 12 bases left in between. Here the CDR3 reads CASSLYIGLLNTEAFF. Here the CDR3 DNA reads TGTGCCAGCAGTTTATATATCGGACTTTTGAACACTGAAGCTTTCTTT.

This clone has just a few counts. This rearrangement joins TRBV4-1 to TRBJ2-1, with D perhaps being TRBD1 or TRBD2 (5 bases each). This CDR3 is 15 amino acids long. Trimming pared 2 bases from V and 5 bases from J, leaving 13 bases between. CDR1 and CDR2 (germline): MGHRA, YSYEKL. The CDR3, as DNA: TGCGCCAGCAGCCAACCCGGGACCTTCAACAATGAGCAGTTCTTC. It yields the protein CASSQPGTFNNEQFF.

This clone was counted a single time. The genes are TRBV7-9 and TRBJ2-1; D is uncertain. This CDR3 spans 12 amino acids. Germline values: CDR1 SEHNR, CDR2 FQNEAQ (reference sequence). Deletions cut 1 base from V and 12 bases from J, with 10 bases between. CDR3 sequence (DNA): TGTGCCAGCAGCTTAGGGTCGGCCCTGCAGTTCTTC. It is translated as CASSLGSALQFF. Together with reference TRBV7-9 and TRBJ2-1, the CDR3 gives the full variable domain: DTGVSQNPRHKITKRGQNVTFRCDPISEHNRLYWYRQTLGQGPEFLTYFQNEAQLEKSRLLSDRFSAERPKGSFSTLEIQRTEQGDSAMYLCASSLGSALQFFGPGTRLTVL.

The V gene is TRBV5-1, the J gene TRBJ2-7; 9 bases agree with TRBD2. Trimming at V came to 4 bases and at J to 2 bases, leaving 7 bases not matched to a gene. This CDR3 has 15 amino acids. Germline CDR1 is SGHRS and CDR2 is YFSETQ. The CDR3 spells CASSLLAGTTYEQYF. The CDR3 DNA follows: TGCGCCAGCAGCCTCCTAGCGGGAACAACCTACGAGCAGTACTTC.

The chain combines TRBV7-8 with TRBJ2-2; perhaps TRBD1 as D (5 bases). Germline V gene lookup returns CDR1 SGHVS and CDR2 FQNEAQ. The CDR3 consists of 15 residues. V lost 2 bases to trimming and J lost 5 bases, with 12 bases between them. The CDR3 DNA follows: TGTGCCAGCAGCTTACAGGGAAAGGGAACCGGGGAGCTGTTTTTT. Its protein product is CASSLQGKGTGELFF.

V gene TRBV6-1 combines with J gene TRBJ1-4; D unresolved. V was cut by 3 bases and J by 4 bases, with 6 bases left in between. The germline V gene encodes CDR1 MNHNS and CDR2 SASEGT. This CDR3 is 13 amino acids long. CDR3 in DNA: TGTGCCAGCAGTGACAGCCGTAATGAAAAACTGTTTTTT. Protein sequence: CASSDSRNEKLFF.

A single count supports this clone. This chain joins TRBV27 and TRBJ1-5, with no clear D. Germline CDR1 is MNHEY and CDR2 is SMNVEV (reference sequence). Between the trimmed V and J ends, which lost 3 bases and 1 base, there was a span of 4 bases. This CDR3 region has 13 residues. CDR3 loop: CASSLPSNQPQHF. In DNA form, the CDR3 reads TGTGCCAGCAGTTTGCCCAGCAATCAGCCCCAGCATTTT.

The chain employs TRBV28 and TRBJ1-2; D not resolved. V dropped 2 bases and J dropped 7 bases, with 17 bases sitting between them. Germline assignment: CDR1 MDHEN and CDR2 SYDVKM. The CDR3 contains 15 residues. CDR3: CASSLVAPVLGGYTF. CDR3 nucleotide sequence: TGTGCCAGCAGTTTAGTGGCCCCAGTTCTAGGTGGCTACACCTTC.

This clone came up a few times. The chain carries TRBV2 and TRBJ2-1, with 11 bases matching TRBD2. Germline trimming cut 1 base from V and 10 bases from J; bases unmatched to any gene: 3. The CDR3 is 14 amino acids. Germline CDR1 is SNHLY and CDR2 is FYNNEI. The CDR3 loop is CASSEDGTSGEQFF. DNA for the CDR3: TGTGCCAGCAGTGAAGACGGGACTAGCGGCGAGCAGTTCTTC.

The chain has TRBV28 and TRBJ2-1; maybe TRBD2 (5 bases). CDR3 length equals 15 residues. V was clipped by 5 bases and J by 5 bases, with 16 bases between them. Germline V lookup: CDR1 MDHEN, CDR2 SYDVKM. The DNA of the CDR3 is TGTGCCAGCAGTCCTCCCCGCGGGCCACACAATGAGCAGTTCTTC. Translating it yields CASSPPRGPHNEQFF.

This rearrangement joins TRBV19 to TRBJ1-2; D might be TRBD1 (6 bases). Looked up from germline, CDR1 is LNHDA and CDR2 is SQIVND (reference sequence). V was clipped by 5 bases and J by 5 bases, with 18 bases between them. The CDR3 extends over 15 amino acids. In DNA form, the CDR3 reads TGTGCCAGTAGTTCAGGCGGCAGGGGAGGATATGGCTACACCTTC. Translating gives CASSSGGRGGYGYTF. The variable domain in full, with the rest retrieved from reference TRBV19 and TRBJ1-2, is DGGITQSPKYLFRKEGQNVTLSCEQNLNHDAMYWYRQDPGQGLRLIYYSQIVNDFQKGDIAEGYSVSREKKESFPLTVTSAQKNPTAFYLCASSSGGRGGYGYTFGSGTRLTVV.

This clone was counted only a few times. The V and J genes are TRBV4-3 and TRBJ1-5, with unresolved D. CDR3 length: 16 residues. CDR1 LGHNA and CDR2 YSLEER come from the germline V gene. Deletions cut 0 bases from V and 3 bases from J, with 12 bases between. In DNA form, the CDR3 reads TGCGCCAGCAGCCAAGATTACGGGTCGCTCAATCAGCCCCAGCATTTT. It encodes CASSQDYGSLNQPQHF.

V gene TRBV3-1 (or the pseudogene TRBV3-2) combines with J gene TRBJ2-4, with TRBD2 identical over 10 bases. From germline, CDR1 is LGHDT and CDR2 YNNKEL (reference sequence). The ends lost 2 bases at V and 12 bases at J; junction bases unmatched: 4. The CDR3 spans 13 residues. CDR3 DNA: TGTGCCAGCAGCCAAACTAGCGGGACCCCTCAGTACTTC. Its translation is CASSQTSGTPQYF.

The rearrangement joins TRBV12-5 to TRBJ2-5; either TRBD1 or TRBD2 may supply D (6 bases each). V dropped 3 bases and J dropped 5 bases, with 10 bases sitting between them. CDR1 and CDR2 from the germline V gene are LGHNT and FRNRAP. CDR3 length equals 13 residues. The CDR3 sequence: CASGFGGVETQYF. CDR3 DNA: TGTGCTAGTGGTTTCGGGGGCGTGGAGACCCAGTACTTC.

The rearrangement uses TRBV19 and TRBJ2-1; D uncertain. Germline-derived CDR1 and CDR2 are LNHDA and SQIVND (reference sequence). The V end lost 3 bases, the J end lost 6 bases, and 9 bases lay between the germline ends. This CDR3 contains 13 residues. For the CDR3, the DNA is TGTGCCAGTAGTATCGCACAGTCCAATGAGCAGTTCTTC. Translated, it gives CASSIAQSNEQFF.

The rearrangement joins TRBV7-9 to TRBJ1-4, with 7 bases aligning to TRBD1. J lost 4 bases, V lost 5 bases, and 4 bases had no gene match. The germline gives CDR1 SEHNR, CDR2 FQNEAQ (reference sequence). There are 14 residues in the CDR3. CDR3 DNA sequence: TGTGCCAGCAGCGGACAGGTTCTTAATGAAAAACTGTTTTTT. The encoded protein is CASSGQVLNEKLFF.

V gene TRBV4-2 combines with J gene TRBJ1-2; the D gene is possibly TRBD1 (5 bases). This CDR3 is 15 amino acids long. V shed 4 bases and J shed 4 bases, with 16 bases lying between them. Germline V lookup: CDR1 LGHNA, CDR2 YNFKEQ. CDR3 sequence: CASSRPSGAVYGYTF. In DNA, the CDR3 is TGTGCCAGCAGCCGACCCTCCGGGGCTGTCTATGGCTACACCTTC.

Of note for this clone: One end of the junction does not line up with germline, which may come from a read error. Here the CDR3 reads CASSLTGLKTDTQYF. In DNA, the CDR3 is TGTGCTAGCAGCTTAACGGGACTCAAAACAGATACGCAGTATTTT. This chain connects TRBV7-7 to TRBJ2-3; D is possibly TRBD2 (6 bases). The CDR3 consists of 15 residues. Germline V CDR1 and CDR2: SSHAT, FNYEAQ (reference sequence).

The V call is TRBV5-1, the J call TRBJ2-2; 11 nucleotides match TRBD2. CDR3 size: 17 residues. V was clipped by 2 bases and J by 5 bases; unmatched bases: 8. Germline CDR1 is SGHRS and CDR2 is YFSETQ. CDR3 protein: CASSFGRSGRGTGELFF. In DNA, the CDR3 is TGCGCCAGCAGCTTCGGCCGTAGCGGGAGGGGTACCGGGGAGCTGTTTTTT.

The chain is built from TRBV11-2 and TRBJ1-5; 8 nucleotides agree with TRBD1. The V gene's germline CDR1 is SGHAT and CDR2 FQNNGV. The junction had 5 bases not matched to a gene; V was cut back by 9 bases and J by 4 bases. This CDR3 region has 13 residues. CDR3: CASRGQANQPQHF. The DNA for the CDR3 is TGTGCCAGTAGGGGACAGGCAAATCAGCCCCAGCATTTT.

The chain couples TRBV4-1 to TRBJ1-4; perhaps TRBD1 as D (5 bases). The V and J ends lost 3 bases and 8 bases respectively, with 10 bases between them. This CDR3 region has 13 residues. Germline CDR1 and CDR2: MGHRA and YSYEKL. CDR3 nucleotide sequence: TGCGCCAGCAGCCAGGGTTACAGGGAAAAACTGTTTTTT. It translates to CASSQGYREKLFF.

The CDR3 sequence: CASSARGRAYGYTF. The DNA of the CDR3 is TGTGCCAGCAGCGCGAGGGGTCGGGCCTATGGCTACACCTTC. The chain is built from TRBV9 and TRBJ1-2; D is perhaps TRBD1 (5 bases). Germline V gene data show CDR1 as SGDLS and CDR2 as YYNGEE. The CDR3 has 14 residues. Trimming pared 3 bases from V and 4 bases from J, leaving 13 bases between.

This clone was recorded only once. The chain uses TRBV7-9 and TRBJ1-1, with D tentatively TRBD1 (6 bases). V lost 6 bases and J 5 bases, leaving 19 bases between the germline ends. The CDR3 length is 15 residues. CDR1 and CDR2 (germline): SEHNR, FQNEAQ (reference sequence). CDR3 sequence: CASRTSGGGRTEAFF. The CDR3 DNA sequence: TGTGCCAGCAGGACCTCTGGTGGGGGCCGAACTGAAGCTTTCTTT.

The chain carries TRBV14 and TRBJ1-1; D not resolved. Germline-derived CDR1 and CDR2 are SGHDN and FVKESK. There are 11 residues in the CDR3. Trimming stripped 3 bases from V and 8 bases from J, with 7 bases between. CDR3 region: CASSQRHEAFF. The CDR3 DNA reads TGTGCCAGCAGCCAGAGACACGAAGCTTTCTTT.